A selection of T cell receptor beta chains follows, all from one sample in a study of blood T cell repertoires in COVID-19. The data were produced by immunoSEQ multiplex PCR, yet TCRdb's version contains in-frame clones alone and is incomplete. The table lists more than 200,000 clones, 85% to 90% of them singletons. Sequencing input: peripheral blood. The receptors derive from a woman aged 55 to 70 with acute or convalescent COVID-19. The CDR3 runs from the conserved cysteine through the conserved F or W. The order of the fields is V gene, D gene, clone size, J gene, CDR3 protein, CDR3 DNA. D genes are given only for firm matches. For some rows the clone size is stated as once, few or many, or as a class when expanded; others skip it.

V gene: TRBV6-2/TRBV6-3; D gene: NA; clone size: NA; J gene: TRBJ1-4; CDR3 protein: CASSFGGTEKLFF; CDR3 DNA: TGTGCCAGCAGTTTCGGGGGGACTGAAAAACTGTTTTTT
V gene: TRBV7-6; D gene: NA; clone size: NA; J gene: TRBJ2-1; CDR3 protein: CASSYRDSTVAEQFF; CDR3 DNA: TGTGCCAGCAGCTACCGGGACTCCACCGTAGCTGAGCAGTTCTTC
V gene: TRBV7-9; D gene: NA; clone size: NA; J gene: TRBJ2-3; CDR3 protein: CASSLGFVLPAPGTQYF; CDR3 DNA: TGTGCCAGCAGCTTAGGCTTCGTACTACCGGCTCCGGGTACGCAGTATTTT
V gene: TRBV5-1; D gene: TRBD1; clone size: NA; J gene: TRBJ1-6; CDR3 protein: CASSDRENNSPLHF; CDR3 DNA: TGCGCCAGCAGCGACAGGGAGAATAATTCACCCCTCCACTTT
V gene: TRBV19; D gene: NA; clone size: NA; J gene: TRBJ1-5; CDR3 protein: CASSIKADSNQPQHF; CDR3 DNA: TGTGCCAGTAGTATAAAGGCGGATAGCAATCAGCCCCAGCATTTT
V gene: TRBV27; D gene: TRBD2; clone size: NA; J gene: TRBJ2-1; CDR3 protein: CASRTFGTSGSQGANNEQFF; CDR3 DNA: TGTGCCAGCAGAACCTTCGGGACTAGCGGGAGCCAGGGGGCCAACAATGAGCAGTTCTTC
V gene: TRBV9; D gene: NA; clone size: NA; J gene: TRBJ2-7; CDR3 protein: CASSVGRGSLTYEQYF; CDR3 DNA: TGTGCCAGCAGCGTAGGTCGCGGGTCCCTTACCTACGAGCAGTACTTC
V gene: TRBV7-2; D gene: NA; clone size: NA; J gene: TRBJ2-7; CDR3 protein: CASSSTPSASSYEQYF; CDR3 DNA: TGTGCCAGCAGCTCCACCCCAAGTGCCAGCTCCTACGAGCAGTACTTC
V gene: TRBV15; D gene: TRBD1; clone size: NA; J gene: TRBJ2-3; CDR3 protein: CATSRGGQGTDTQYF; CDR3 DNA: TGTGCCACCAGCAGGGGAGGACAGGGGACAGATACGCAGTATTTT
V gene: TRBV29-1; D gene: TRBD2; clone size: NA; J gene: TRBJ2-4; CDR3 protein: CSGKGGTSGSSAKNIQYF; CDR3 DNA: TGCAGCGGGAAAGGGGGGACTAGCGGGAGTTCGGCCAAAAACATTCAGTACTTC
V gene: TRBV25-1; D gene: NA; clone size: NA; J gene: TRBJ1-2; CDR3 protein: CASSDTGYVNYGYTF; CDR3 DNA: TGTGCCAGCAGTGACACAGGATACGTTAACTATGGCTACACCTTC
V gene: TRBV30; D gene: NA; clone size: NA; J gene: TRBJ1-5; CDR3 protein: CAWSVRGGSQPQHF; CDR3 DNA: TGTGCCTGGAGTGTACGGGGGGGGAGTCAGCCCCAGCATTTT
V gene: TRBV3-1/TRBV3-2; D gene: TRBD1; clone size: NA; J gene: TRBJ1-2; CDR3 protein: CASTSKVPGQGNGYTF; CDR3 DNA: TGTGCCAGCACCTCCAAGGTCCCCGGACAGGGAAATGGCTACACCTTC
V gene: TRBV28; D gene: TRBD1; clone size: once; J gene: TRBJ1-3; CDR3 protein: CASRPGGLAGNTIYF; CDR3 DNA: TGTGCCAGCAGGCCAGGGGGACTGGCTGGAAACACCATATATTTT
V gene: TRBV14; D gene: NA; clone size: NA; J gene: TRBJ1-1; CDR3 protein: CASSHWEVDKAFF; CDR3 DNA: TGTGCCAGCAGCCATTGGGAGGTAGATAAAGCTTTCTTT
V gene: TRBV2; D gene: TRBD1; clone size: once; J gene: TRBJ1-1; CDR3 protein: CASSFSTGDSEAFF; CDR3 DNA: TGTGCCAGCAGTTTTTCGACAGGGGACTCTGAAGCTTTCTTT
V gene: TRBV6-5; D gene: TRBD2; clone size: NA; J gene: TRBJ2-1; CDR3 protein: CASSYGVAGIYNEQFF; CDR3 DNA: TGTGCCAGCAGTTATGGGGTAGCGGGAATTTACAATGAGCAGTTCTTC
V gene: TRBV5-4; D gene: TRBD1; clone size: once; J gene: TRBJ1-3; CDR3 protein: CASSYTTGTEGNTIYF; CDR3 DNA: TGTGCCAGCAGCTACACCACCGGGACAGAAGGAAACACCATATATTTT
V gene: TRBV10-2; D gene: NA; clone size: NA; J gene: TRBJ1-3; CDR3 protein: CASSEGSNSVRNTIYF; CDR3 DNA: TGCGCCAGCAGTGAAGGTTCAAACAGTGTTCGAAACACCATATATTTT
V gene: TRBV3-1/TRBV3-2; D gene: NA; clone size: NA; J gene: TRBJ2-7; CDR3 protein: CASSQDSRRQYF; CDR3 DNA: TGTGCCAGCAGCCAAGATAGTCGAAGGCAGTACTTC
V gene: TRBV7-3; D gene: NA; clone size: NA; J gene: TRBJ2-3; CDR3 protein: CASSSNRDLGMDTQYF; CDR3 DNA: TGTGCCAGCAGCTCGAACCGGGACTTGGGGATGGATACGCAGTATTTT
V gene: TRBV11-2; D gene: TRBD1; clone size: NA; J gene: TRBJ1-2; CDR3 protein: CASSPVGQGIYGYTF; CDR3 DNA: TGTGCCAGCAGCCCAGTGGGACAGGGTATCTATGGCTACACCTTC
V gene: TRBV4-3; D gene: TRBD1; clone size: NA; J gene: TRBJ1-3; CDR3 protein: CASSQDLIGIASGGGGNTIYF; CDR3 DNA: TGCGCCAGCAGCCAAGATTTAATCGGAATCGCGTCAGGGGGAGGTGGAAACACCATATATTTT
V gene: TRBV12-3/TRBV12-4; D gene: NA; clone size: NA; J gene: TRBJ2-1; CDR3 protein: CASTPRRVHEQFF; CDR3 DNA: TGTGCCAGCACCCCGCGCCGGGTCCATGAGCAGTTCTTC
V gene: TRBV14; D gene: TRBD2; clone size: NA; J gene: TRBJ2-7; CDR3 protein: CASSQWTRSNMEQYF; CDR3 DNA: TGTGCCAGCAGCCAATGGACTAGATCCAATATGGAGCAGTACTTC
V gene: TRBV6-5; D gene: TRBD1; clone size: NA; J gene: TRBJ2-6; CDR3 protein: CASSSGGTGANVLTF; CDR3 DNA: TGTGCCAGCAGTTCAGGGGGAACTGGGGCCAACGTCCTGACTTTC
V gene: TRBV7-2; D gene: TRBD1; clone size: NA; J gene: TRBJ1-5; CDR3 protein: CASRLGQGAGQPQHF; CDR3 DNA: TGTGCCAGCAGATTGGGACAGGGGGCAGGTCAGCCCCAGCATTTT
V gene: TRBV7-9; D gene: NA; clone size: NA; J gene: TRBJ2-2; CDR3 protein: CASSIRGARGTGELFF; CDR3 DNA: TGTGCCAGCAGCATACGTGGGGCGCGGGGCACCGGGGAGCTGTTTTTT
V gene: TRBV7-9; D gene: TRBD1; clone size: NA; J gene: TRBJ1-6; CDR3 protein: CASSYITGGNSPLHF; CDR3 DNA: TGTGCCAGCAGCTATATCACAGGGGGCAATTCACCCCTCCACTTT
V gene: TRBV19; D gene: TRBD1; clone size: NA; J gene: TRBJ1-6; CDR3 protein: CASNRQGAESSPLHF; CDR3 DNA: TGTGCCAGTAACCGACAGGGGGCAGAGAGTTCACCCCTCCACTTT
V gene: TRBV11-3; D gene: NA; clone size: once; J gene: TRBJ2-3; CDR3 protein: CASSQRASASDTQYF; CDR3 DNA: TGTGCCAGCAGCCAGCGGGCGTCGGCGTCAGATACGCAGTATTTT
V gene: TRBV23-1; D gene: NA; clone size: NA; J gene: TRBJ1-2; CDR3 protein: CASSQGFIGVVYGYTF; CDR3 DNA: TGCGCCAGCAGTCAGGGTTTTATAGGAGTCGTCTATGGCTACACCTTC
V gene: TRBV2; D gene: NA; clone size: NA; J gene: TRBJ1-4; CDR3 protein: CASYPTGLGEKLFF; CDR3 DNA: TGTGCCAGCTACCCCACAGGGTTAGGGGAAAAACTGTTTTTT
V gene: TRBV6-5; D gene: NA; clone size: NA; J gene: TRBJ1-3; CDR3 protein: CASQLQQGSGNTIYF; CDR3 DNA: TGTGCCAGTCAGCTACAACAGGGTTCTGGAAACACCATATATTTT
V gene: TRBV29-1; D gene: TRBD1; clone size: NA; J gene: TRBJ2-2; CDR3 protein: CSVKFTGDGELFF; CDR3 DNA: TGCAGCGTTAAATTCACAGGGGACGGGGAGCTGTTTTTT
V gene: TRBV2; D gene: TRBD1; clone size: NA; J gene: TRBJ2-7; CDR3 protein: CASRLGGTGGYEQYF; CDR3 DNA: TGTGCCAGCAGGTTGGGCGGGACAGGGGGCTACGAGCAGTACTTC